This record covers a single T cell receptor beta chain. Its antigen is not identified. This sample was included in a study of cytomegalovirus exposure and HLA in healthy donors. Overall study findings and caveats: A previous analysis found most TCR beta V segments productive roughly 87% or roughly 30% of the time.

The CDR3 extends over 16 amino acids. Germline-derived CDR1 and CDR2 are KGHSH and LQKENI. V shed 1 base and J shed 6 bases, with 19 bases lying between them. The PCR was carried out with 60 Vbeta primers and 13 Jbeta primers. Sequencing was performed with immunoSEQ multiplex PCR; in TCRdb, only in-frame clones are kept and a portion is missing. Of 150,000 to 200,000 clones in the sample, around 80% were seen once. The chain uses TRBV18 and TRBJ2-7, with D tentatively TRBD1 (6 bases). Source material: PBMCs. The sequence derives from a young man in good health and CMV-seronegative. CDR3 loop: CASSPQDRWSFREQYF. DNA of the CDR3: TGTGCCAGCTCACCACAAGACAGGTGGTCTTTCCGCGAGCAGTACTTC.